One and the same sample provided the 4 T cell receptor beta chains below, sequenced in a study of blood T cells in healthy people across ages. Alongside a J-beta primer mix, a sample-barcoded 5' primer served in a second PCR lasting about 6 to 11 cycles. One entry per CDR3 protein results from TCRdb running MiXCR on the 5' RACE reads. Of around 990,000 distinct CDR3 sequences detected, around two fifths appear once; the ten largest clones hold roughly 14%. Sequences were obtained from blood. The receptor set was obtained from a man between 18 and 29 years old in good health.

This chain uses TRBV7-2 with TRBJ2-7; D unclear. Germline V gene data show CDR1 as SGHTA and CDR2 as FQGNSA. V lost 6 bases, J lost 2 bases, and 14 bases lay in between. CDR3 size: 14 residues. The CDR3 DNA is TGTGCCAGCAGTCCAAGCAAGGGTACCTACGAGCAGTACTTC. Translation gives CASSPSKGTYEQYF.

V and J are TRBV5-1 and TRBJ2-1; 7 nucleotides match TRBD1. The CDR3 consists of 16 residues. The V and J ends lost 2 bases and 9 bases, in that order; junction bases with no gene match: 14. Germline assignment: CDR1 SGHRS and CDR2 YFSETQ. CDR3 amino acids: CASSFAPGSGGSEQFF. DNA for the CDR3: TGCGCCAGCAGCTTCGCCCCCGGGTCAGGGGGAAGTGAGCAGTTCTTC.

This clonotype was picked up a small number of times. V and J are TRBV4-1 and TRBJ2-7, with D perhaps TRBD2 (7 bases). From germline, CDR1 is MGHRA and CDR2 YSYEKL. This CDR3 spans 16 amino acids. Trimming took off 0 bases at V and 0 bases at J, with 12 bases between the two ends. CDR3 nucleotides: TGCGCCAGCAGCCAAGAGGCGGGGGCCTACTCCTACGAGCAGTACTTC. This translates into CASSQEAGAYSYEQYF.

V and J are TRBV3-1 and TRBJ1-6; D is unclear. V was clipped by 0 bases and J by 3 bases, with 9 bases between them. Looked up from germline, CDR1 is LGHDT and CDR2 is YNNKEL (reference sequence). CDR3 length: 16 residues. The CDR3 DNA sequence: TGTGCCAGCAGCCAAGAAGGGCAGGTCTATAATTCACCCCTCCACTTT. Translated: CASSQEGQVYNSPLHF.